This TCR beta chain was documented in a study of CD8 T cells in ankylosing spondylitis. Regarding the study as a whole: Disease-linked clones were reportedly significantly enriched in matched ankylosing spondylitis synovial fluid. Among TCR beta sequences, a motif of several highly homologous variants appeared characteristic of ankylosing spondylitis blood. As for the disease-linked clones, they showed a CD8+ phenotype and occurred at relatively low frequencies in peripheral blood.

The germline V gene encodes CDR1 SQVTM and CDR2 ANQGSEA. The length of the CDR3 is 15 residues. V was clipped by 6 bases and J by 0 bases, with 15 bases between them. Making the TCR beta libraries involved quantitative 5'-RACE with molecular barcodes. MiXCR was run by TCRdb on the 5' RACE reads, yielding one entry per CDR3 protein. The sample carries nearly 350,000 distinct CDR3 sequences, roughly 15% recorded once. Concerning this clonotype: As yet, its antigen is unknown.

What was sequenced was blood, either unsorted or a sorted T cell fraction (not recorded which). The receptor comes from a male donor with ankylosing spondylitis or in good health (not recorded which). This sequence joins TRBV29-1 and TRBJ1-5; D perhaps matches TRBD1 (6 bases). CDR3 nucleotides: TGCAGCGTCCTTACCACAGGGAATAGCAATCAGCCCCAGCATTTT. Its protein product is CSVLTTGNSNQPQHF.